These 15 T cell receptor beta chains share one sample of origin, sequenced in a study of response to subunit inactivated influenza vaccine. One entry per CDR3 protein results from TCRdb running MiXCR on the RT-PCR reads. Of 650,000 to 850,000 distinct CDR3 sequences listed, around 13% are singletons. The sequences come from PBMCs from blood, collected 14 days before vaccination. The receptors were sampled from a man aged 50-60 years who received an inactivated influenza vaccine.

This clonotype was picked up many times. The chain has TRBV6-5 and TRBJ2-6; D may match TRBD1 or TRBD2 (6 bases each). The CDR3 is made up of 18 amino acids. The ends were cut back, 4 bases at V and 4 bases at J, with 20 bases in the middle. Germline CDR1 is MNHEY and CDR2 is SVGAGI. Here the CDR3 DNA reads TGTGCCAGCAGTTTTAGGGGGGCCCTAGGTGGCGGGGCCAACGTCCTGACTTTC. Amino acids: CASSFRGALGGGANVLTF.

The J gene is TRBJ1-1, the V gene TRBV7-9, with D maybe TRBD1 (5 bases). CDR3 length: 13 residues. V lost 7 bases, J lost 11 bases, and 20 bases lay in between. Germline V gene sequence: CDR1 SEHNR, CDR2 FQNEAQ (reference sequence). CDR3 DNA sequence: TGTGCCAGCAAATTGGAGGGGAAGATTGGGGCTTTCTTT. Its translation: CASKLEGKIGAFF.

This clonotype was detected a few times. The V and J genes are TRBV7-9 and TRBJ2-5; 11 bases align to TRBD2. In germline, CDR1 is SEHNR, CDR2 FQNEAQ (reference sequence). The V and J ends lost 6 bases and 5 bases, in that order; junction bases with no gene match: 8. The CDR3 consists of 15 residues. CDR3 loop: CASSSMGLAVETQYF. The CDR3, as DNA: TGTGCCAGCAGTTCTATGGGACTAGCGGTTGAGACCCAGTACTTC.

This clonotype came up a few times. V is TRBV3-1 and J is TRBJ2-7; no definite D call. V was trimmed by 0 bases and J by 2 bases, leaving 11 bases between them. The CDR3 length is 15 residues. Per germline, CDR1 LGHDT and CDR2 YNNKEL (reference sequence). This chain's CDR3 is CASSQDQRTTYEQYF. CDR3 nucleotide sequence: TGTGCCAGCAGCCAAGATCAAAGGACCACCTACGAGCAGTACTTC.

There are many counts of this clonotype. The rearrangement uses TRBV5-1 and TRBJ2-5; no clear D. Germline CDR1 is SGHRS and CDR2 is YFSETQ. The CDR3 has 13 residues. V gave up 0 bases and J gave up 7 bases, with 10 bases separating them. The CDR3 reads CASSLDSLGTQYF. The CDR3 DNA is TGCGCCAGCAGCTTGGACAGCTTGGGGACCCAGTACTTC. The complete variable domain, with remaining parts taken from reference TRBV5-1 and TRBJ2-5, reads KAGVTQTPRYLIKTRGQQVTLSCSPISGHRSVSWYQQTPGQGLQFLFEYFSETQRNKGNFPGRFSGRQFSNSRSEMNVSTLELGDSALYLCASSLDSLGTQYFGPGTRLLVL.

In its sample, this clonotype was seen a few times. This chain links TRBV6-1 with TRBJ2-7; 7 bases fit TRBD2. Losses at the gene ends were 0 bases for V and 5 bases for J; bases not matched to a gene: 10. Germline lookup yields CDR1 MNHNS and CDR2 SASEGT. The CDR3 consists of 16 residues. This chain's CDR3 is CASSEARYGRDHEQYF. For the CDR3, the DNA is TGTGCCAGCAGTGAAGCGCGGTATGGGAGGGACCACGAGCAGTACTTC.

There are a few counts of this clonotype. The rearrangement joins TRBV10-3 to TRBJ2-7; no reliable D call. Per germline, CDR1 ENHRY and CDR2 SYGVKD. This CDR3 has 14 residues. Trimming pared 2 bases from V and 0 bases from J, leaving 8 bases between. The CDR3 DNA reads TGTGCCATCAGTGAGGCGCCCCCCTCCTACGAGCAGTACTTC. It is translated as CAISEAPPSYEQYF.

CDR3 loop: CASSQGAGGSETQYF. The CDR3, as DNA: TGTGCCAGCAGCCAAGGAGCGGGGGGTTCAGAGACCCAGTACTTC. The chain employs TRBV4-2 and TRBJ2-5, with TRBD2 matching 9 bases. The CDR3 sequence is 15 residues long. The germline CDR1 and CDR2 sequences are LGHNA and YNFKEQ. V was clipped by 1 base and J by 4 bases; unmatched bases: 4.

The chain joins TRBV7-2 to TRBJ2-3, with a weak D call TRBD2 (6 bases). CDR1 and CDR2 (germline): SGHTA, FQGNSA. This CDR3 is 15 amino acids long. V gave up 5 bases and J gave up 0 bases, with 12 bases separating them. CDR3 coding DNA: TGTGCCAGCAGCATTAGCGGCTCCAGCACAGATACGCAGTATTTT. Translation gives CASSISGSSTDTQYF.

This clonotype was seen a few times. As DNA, the CDR3 is TGCAGTGGCGTTAGCGGTCTAAGCTCCTACAATGAGCAGTTCTTC. Residues: CSGVSGLSSYNEQFF. The chain combines TRBV20-1 with TRBJ2-1; D is possibly TRBD2 (6 bases). This CDR3 comprises 15 residues. Germline assignment: CDR1 DFQATT and CDR2 SNEGSKA (reference sequence). V was shortened by 7 bases and J by 0 bases, with 16 bases between the two germline ends.

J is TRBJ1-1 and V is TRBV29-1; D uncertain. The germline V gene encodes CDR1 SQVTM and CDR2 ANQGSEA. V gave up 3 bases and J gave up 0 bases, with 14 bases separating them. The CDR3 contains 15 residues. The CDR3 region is CSVDPDGSMNTEAFF. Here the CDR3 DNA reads TGCAGCGTTGATCCGGACGGATCTATGAACACTGAAGCTTTCTTT.

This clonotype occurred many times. The CDR3 DNA reads as TGCAGCGTTGAATTCGGGGGAAGCTACGAGCAGTACTTC. Translating it yields CSVEFGGSYEQYF. The chain carries TRBV29-1 and TRBJ2-7; D is perhaps TRBD2 (6 bases). This CDR3 has 13 amino acids. In germline, CDR1 is SQVTM, CDR2 ANQGSEA. Trimming took off 2 bases at V and 3 bases at J, with 11 bases between the two ends.

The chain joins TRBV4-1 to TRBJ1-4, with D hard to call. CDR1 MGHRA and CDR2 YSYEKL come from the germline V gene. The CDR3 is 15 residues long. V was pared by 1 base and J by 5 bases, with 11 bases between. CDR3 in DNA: TGCGCCAGCAGCCAAGGCGGAGACGGGAATGAAAAACTGTTTTTT. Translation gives CASSQGGDGNEKLFF.

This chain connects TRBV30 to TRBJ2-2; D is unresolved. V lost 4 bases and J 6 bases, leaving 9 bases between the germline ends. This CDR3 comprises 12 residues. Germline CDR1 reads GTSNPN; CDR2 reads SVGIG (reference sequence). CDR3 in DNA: TGTGCCTGGACCTATGGCGCCGGGGAGCTGTTTTTT. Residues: CAWTYGAGELFF.

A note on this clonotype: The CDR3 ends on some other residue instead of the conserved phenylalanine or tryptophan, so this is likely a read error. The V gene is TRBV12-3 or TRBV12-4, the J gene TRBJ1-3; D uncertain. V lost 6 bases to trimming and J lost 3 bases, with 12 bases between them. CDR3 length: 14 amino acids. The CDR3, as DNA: TGTGCCAGCAGCCCCTATCGCCGTGGAAACACCATATATTCT. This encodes CASSPYRRGNTIYS.